Listed below are T cell receptor beta chains from one sample, sequenced in a study of identical twins. TCRdb processed the 5' RACE reads anew with MiXCR; each CDR3 protein has one entry. The table shows hundreds of thousands of distinct CDR3 sequences, with over 5% occurring only once. Specimen: naive T cells sorted from blood. The receptors derive from a man younger than 35 in good health. CDR3s include the opening cysteine and the closing phenylalanine or tryptophan. Each record gives: J gene, D gene, clone size, V gene, CDR3 protein, CDR3 DNA. A D gene is named only where the DNA matches it firmly. A row's size may be missing; if present it is once, few, many or a size class.

TRBJ2-5,.,many,TRBV6-6,CASSYGATETQYF,TGTGCCAGCAGTTACGGGGCGACAGAGACCCAGTACTTC
TRBJ2-1,.,many,TRBV9,CASSVGRYEQFF,TGTGCCAGCAGCGTAGGAAGGTATGAGCAGTTCTTC
TRBJ2-3,.,many,TRBV12-3/TRBV12-4,CASFGGLATPDTQYF,TGTGCCAGCTTCGGTGGGCTAGCGACCCCAGATACGCAGTATTTT
TRBJ2-7,TRBD2,many,TRBV5-1,CASIMGGITYEQYF,TGCGCCAGCATCATGGGGGGGATCACCTACGAGCAGTACTTC
TRBJ1-2,.,few,TRBV20-1,CSASTSVPVYGYTF,TGCAGTGCTAGCACGTCGGTCCCTGTCTATGGCTACACCTTC
TRBJ2-5,.,few,TRBV15,CATSRVRGPGGTQYF,TGTGCCACCAGCAGAGTGAGGGGGCCCGGGGGGACCCAGTACTTC
TRBJ2-3,.,many,TRBV20-1,CSGAISPSTDTQYF,TGCAGTGGGGCGATTAGCCCAAGCACAGATACGCAGTATTTT
TRBJ2-1,TRBD1,.,TRBV5-1,CASSDRGGSEFEQFF,TGCGCCAGCTCGGACAGGGGGGGCTCGGAATTTGAGCAGTTCTTC
TRBJ2-7,TRBD2,.,TRBV9,CASSPTGRIYEQYF,TGTGCCAGCAGCCCTACCGGGAGGATTTACGAGCAGTACTTC
TRBJ2-7,.,few,TRBV19,CASSVLWEPEVEQYF,TGTGCCAGTAGTGTTTTATGGGAGCCGGAGGTCGAGCAGTACTTC
TRBJ2-7,TRBD2,many,TRBV10-3,CAISQTSGNEQYF,TGTGCCATCAGTCAGACTAGCGGGAACGAGCAGTACTTC
TRBJ2-3,.,many,TRBV28,CASKGTGPSSTDTQYF,TGTGCCAGCAAGGGAACGGGGCCGAGTAGCACAGATACGCAGTATTTT
TRBJ2-2,.,many,TRBV12-3/TRBV12-4,CASSLLTATGELFF,TGTGCCAGCAGTTTACTGACCGCCACCGGGGAGCTGTTTTTT
TRBJ2-2,.,.,TRBV7-2,CASSLNWGDTGELFF,TGTGCCAGCAGCTTAAACTGGGGGGACACCGGGGAGCTGTTTTTT
TRBJ2-3,TRBD1,many,TRBV10-3,CAIHGTGTDTQYF,TGTGCCATCCACGGGACAGGGACAGATACGCAGTATTTT
TRBJ1-5,.,many,TRBV28,CATANQPQHF,TGTGCCACCGCGAATCAGCCCCAGCATTTT
TRBJ2-5,.,many,TRBV4-1,CASSQVSGAETQYF,TGCGCCAGCAGCCAAGTTTCGGGGGCAGAGACCCAGTACTTC
TRBJ2-3,TRBD2,many,TRBV4-1,CASSQGGLARDTQYF,TGCGCCAGCAGCCAGGGGGGACTAGCGAGAGATACGCAGTATTTT
TRBJ1-6,.,few,TRBV9,CASSVGGRVNNSPLHF,TGTGCCAGCAGCGTAGGTGGCAGGGTGAATAATTCACCCCTCCACTTT
TRBJ2-1,.,many,TRBV20-1,CSARGRGQGEQFF,TGCAGTGCTAGAGGTCGGGGCCAAGGTGAGCAGTTCTTC
TRBJ2-1,TRBD2,many,TRBV29-1,CSVLSGSGRVGGYNEQFF,TGCAGCGTCCTTAGCGGGAGTGGGAGAGTCGGGGGGTACAATGAGCAGTTCTTC
TRBJ2-7,.,many,TRBV20-1,CSASVSGMIGWEQYF,TGCAGTGCTAGTGTCTCGGGGATGATAGGGTGGGAGCAGTACTTC
TRBJ2-3,.,many,TRBV12-3/TRBV12-4,CASSLRTLGADTQYF,TGTGCCAGCAGTTTGCGGACCCTGGGGGCAGATACGCAGTATTTT
TRBJ2-7,.,many,TRBV29-1,CSVEVQYEQYF,TGCAGCGTTGAGGTACAGTACGAGCAGTACTTC
TRBJ2-1,.,many,TRBV12-3/TRBV12-4,CASSVGHKPNEQFF,TGTGCCAGCAGTGTCGGACACAAACCCAATGAGCAGTTCTTC
TRBJ1-1,.,few,TRBV12-3/TRBV12-4,CASSLAHSGLNTEAFF,TGTGCCAGCAGTTTAGCGCATTCAGGGCTGAACACTGAAGCTTTCTTT
TRBJ2-5,TRBD1,many,TRBV5-1,CASSRGQEETQYF,TGCGCCAGCAGCCGAGGACAGGAAGAGACCCAGTACTTC
TRBJ1-1,TRBD1,many,TRBV27,CASSLSTRGPQAFF,TGTGCCAGCAGTTTATCGACTAGGGGGCCTCAAGCTTTCTTT
TRBJ2-7,.,few,TRBV3-1,CASSPTNWGSYEQYF,TGTGCCAGCAGCCCCACCAATTGGGGCTCCTACGAGCAGTACTTC
TRBJ2-7,.,many,TRBV12-3/TRBV12-4,CASSPRSLGTEQYF,TGTGCCAGCAGTCCCCGCTCCCTAGGGACCGAGCAGTACTTC
TRBJ2-3,.,many,TRBV5-1,CASRKATSTDTQYF,TGCGCCAGCAGGAAGGCGACCAGCACAGATACGCAGTATTTT
TRBJ2-1,.,.,TRBV7-8,CASSPGGVRTTHQQFF,TGTGCCAGCAGCCCAGGGGGGGTTAGGACAACCCATCAGCAGTTCTTC
TRBJ2-7,.,many,TRBV9,CASSSNPDGAYEQYF,TGTGCCAGCAGCTCCAACCCGGACGGAGCCTACGAGCAGTACTTC
TRBJ2-7,.,.,TRBV30,CAWSEPNRDQSYEQYF,TGTGCCTGGAGCGAGCCAAACCGGGACCAATCCTACGAGCAGTACTTC
TRBJ2-2,.,few,TRBV5-1,CASSLDSGATGELFF,TGCGCCAGCAGCTTGGACTCGGGAGCGACCGGGGAGCTGTTTTTT
TRBJ2-5,.,many,TRBV12-3/TRBV12-4,CASSLAPRRGTQYF,TGTGCCAGCAGTTTAGCCCCCAGGAGAGGGACCCAGTACTTC
TRBJ2-1,TRBD2,many,TRBV11-2,CASSLGPSGNNEQFF,TGTGCCAGCAGCTTAGGGCCTAGCGGGAACAATGAGCAGTTCTTC
TRBJ2-1,.,many,TRBV12-3/TRBV12-4,CASSLRVPDSVFEQFF,TGTGCCAGCAGTTTACGCGTCCCGGACAGCGTATTTGAGCAGTTCTTC
TRBJ2-3,.,few,TRBV2,CASTTPPDTQYF,TGTGCCAGCACTACCCCCCCAGATACGCAGTATTTT
TRBJ2-3,TRBD2,.,TRBV18,CASSPWGTKSTDTQYF,TGTGCCAGCTCCCCTTGGGGGACTAAGAGCACAGATACGCAGTATTTT
TRBJ2-2,TRBD1,few,TRBV24-1,CATSSRTGGPGELFF,TGTGCCACCAGTAGCCGGACAGGGGGGCCCGGGGAGCTGTTTTTT
TRBJ2-3,TRBD2,.,TRBV7-8,CASSPPSGTTFLDTQYF,TGTGCCAGCAGCCCCCCATCAGGGACTACCTTCCTAGATACGCAGTATTTT
TRBJ2-7,.,.,TRBV2,CATAVSGRRLSYEQYF,TGTGCCACTGCGGTATCCGGACGTAGACTCTCCTACGAGCAGTACTTC
TRBJ2-6,.,many,TRBV6-5,CASSYSRYSLSGANVLTF,TGTGCCAGCAGTTACTCGAGATACAGTTTATCTGGGGCCAACGTCCTGACTTTC
TRBJ1-2,TRBD1,few,TRBV20-1,CSAPFPGTGLLANYGYTF,TGCAGTGCTCCATTTCCTGGGACAGGGCTCCTCGCTAACTATGGCTACACCTTC
TRBJ2-1,.,many,TRBV20-1,CSARAGPGEQFF,TGCAGTGCTAGAGCGGGCCCGGGGGAGCAGTTCTTC
TRBJ2-3,TRBD1,many,TRBV12-3/TRBV12-4,CASRTGSGADTQYF,TGTGCCAGCCGGACAGGGTCTGGCGCAGATACGCAGTATTTT
TRBJ2-7,.,few,TRBV12-3/TRBV12-4,CASSFPISEQYF,TGTGCCAGCAGTTTTCCCATAAGCGAGCAGTACTTC
TRBJ1-1,.,few,TRBV12-3/TRBV12-4,CASSLGGLWAFF,TGTGCCAGCAGTTTAGGGGGACTCTGGGCTTTCTTT
TRBJ2-7,TRBD2,.,TRBV5-1,CASSLGGASGRSSEQYF,TGCGCCAGCAGCTTGGGCGGGGCTAGCGGGAGGTCGAGCGAGCAGTACTTC
TRBJ1-2,.,many,TRBV6-1,CASSIQSKEGYTF,TGTGCCAGCAGTATCCAGTCCAAGGAAGGCTACACCTTC
TRBJ2-1,TRBD2,many,TRBV28,CASSLTLNGAGVSYNEQFF,TGTGCCAGCAGTTTAACACTTAATGGGGCGGGAGTGTCCTACAATGAGCAGTTCTTC
TRBJ2-5,.,.,TRBV7-8,CASSLASGETQYF,TGTGCCAGCTCACTAGCATCCGGGGAGACCCAGTACTTC
TRBJ2-2,.,.,TRBV20-1,CSARGGESGELFF,TGCAGTGCTAGAGGCGGGGAATCCGGGGAGCTGTTTTTT
TRBJ1-2,.,.,TRBV20-1,CSASALQGGAYGYTF,TGCAGTGCTAGCGCGTTACAGGGAGGGGCTTATGGCTACACCTTC
TRBJ1-5,.,many,TRBV12-3/TRBV12-4,CASSPRDFGGINQPQHF,TGTGCCAGCAGCCCCCGCGACTTTGGAGGCATCAATCAGCCCCAGCATTTT
TRBJ1-2,.,few,TRBV20-1,CSARDRGRDGYTF,TGCAGTGCTAGAGATAGGGGGAGGGATGGCTACACCTTC
TRBJ2-2,.,many,TRBV10-3,CAAQRDSNTGELFF,TGTGCCGCTCAACGGGACTCGAACACCGGGGAGCTGTTTTTT
TRBJ2-7,.,.,TRBV12-3/TRBV12-4,CASRAGTPRDRVREQYF,TGTGCCAGCAGGGCCGGGACCCCCCGTGATCGCGTGAGGGAGCAGTACTTC
TRBJ2-5,TRBD2,many,TRBV10-1,CASSGSGSETQYF,TGCGCCAGCAGTGGGAGCGGGAGCGAGACCCAGTACTTC